This T cell receptor beta chain was captured in a study of CD8+CD57+ T cells in acquired aplastic anemia. Profiling of TCR beta VDJ combinations and CDR3 sequences used genomic DNA as template. TCRdb independently ran MiXCR on the reads; one entry per CDR3 protein. The sample carries about 170,000 distinct CDR3 sequences, 60% to 70% recorded once. The CDR3 is 14 amino acids. Germline V gives CDR1 SEHNR, CDR2 FQNEAQ (reference sequence). The source material was sorted CD4+, CD8+, or CD8+CD57+ T cells (not recorded which) from PBMCs. This clonotype was obtained from a human donor in good health. This chain links TRBV7-9 with TRBJ2-5; TRBD1 might be the D (6 bases). Matching the DNA end better, TRBJ1-2 makes the J call doubtful. This chain's CDR3 is CASSSGQRIYGYTF. The CDR3 DNA is TGTGCCAGCAGCTCTGGACAGAGGATCTATGGCTACACCTTC.